Below are 5 T cell receptor beta chains sequenced from a single sample in a study of T cell changes during pregnancy in multiple sclerosis. Assay: immunoSEQ multiplex PCR; the TCRdb copy retains only in-frame clones and omits some. The sample lists around 74,000 clones, 88% occurring once. This specimen consisted of peripheral blood, obtained before pregnancy. Source of these receptors: a female donor with multiple sclerosis, enrolled in a pregnancy study.

The rearrangement joins TRBV30 to TRBJ1-4; no clear D. Germline V lookup: CDR1 GTSNPN, CDR2 SVGIG (reference sequence). The CDR3 totals 13 residues. Trimming removed 8 bases at V and 5 bases at J, with 15 bases between. CDR3 protein: CAGTRSSNEKLFF. In nucleotides, the CDR3 is TGTGCCGGAACGCGGAGCTCGAATGAAAAACTGTTTTTT.

V and J are TRBV7-9 and TRBJ1-3; D not certain. Germline V gene sequence: CDR1 SEHNR, CDR2 FQNEAQ (reference sequence). V was trimmed by 1 base and J by 0 bases, leaving 13 bases between them. CDR3 length: 17 amino acids. CDR3 nucleotide sequence: TGTGCCAGCAGCTTAGGAGGTAGAGAGCTCTCTGGAAACACCATATATTTT. This sequence encodes CASSLGGRELSGNTIYF.

This chain uses TRBV7-2 with TRBJ1-1; D is unresolved. Germline-derived CDR1 and CDR2 are SGHTA and FQGNSA. Trimming shortened V by 5 bases and J by 1 base, and 8 bases separated the two germline ends. The CDR3 has 13 amino acids. The CDR3 DNA follows: TGTGCCAGCAGCGAGAACAGGAACACTGAAGCTTTCTTT. Amino acids: CASSENRNTEAFF.

This chain uses TRBV30 with TRBJ2-7; 8 bases are a match to TRBD1. Germline V gene sequence: CDR1 GTSNPN, CDR2 SVGIG (reference sequence). The length of the CDR3 is 13 residues. The V gene end was trimmed by 3 bases and the J gene end by 5 bases; junction bases not matched to a gene: 6. The CDR3 sequence: CAWRGGQAHEQYF. For the CDR3, the DNA is TGTGCCTGGAGGGGGGGACAGGCCCACGAGCAGTACTTC.

In its sample, this clone was seen a few times. V and J are TRBV7-9 and TRBJ1-3, with D possibly matching TRBD1 (6 bases). Looked up from germline, CDR1 is SEHNR and CDR2 is FQNEAQ (reference sequence). V was cut by 8 bases and J by 4 bases, with 15 bases left in between. This CDR3 has 14 amino acids. CDR3 protein: CASALAGAGNTIYF. The CDR3 region has the DNA TGTGCCAGCGCCCTTGCAGGGGCCGGAAACACCATATATTTT.